These 5 T cell receptor beta chains originate from one sample sequenced in a study of regulatory T cells in long-lasting Graves disease. Library construction for TCR beta used iRepertoire HTBI primers and Arm-PCR of CDR3 regions. TCRdb re-derived calls from the multiplex PCR reads in MiXCR, one entry per CDR3 protein. The repertoire consists of almost 350,000 distinct CDR3 sequences, with 20% occurring once and the leading ten covering less than 35%. Indicated time point: persistent/refractory GD, antithyroid drugs over 5 years with positive TRAb. Researchers made the TCR library from RNA that was extracted from PBMCs. This sample comprised peripheral blood mononuclear cells (PBMCs), obtained when the disease was refractory, from a patient treated with antithyroid drugs. The source of these receptors is a female donor with Graves disease.

This clonotype was counted a few times. The CDR3 is CASSLDYPGSGRAYEQYF. The CDR3 DNA reads TGTGCCAGCAGCTTAGATTACCCAGGTAGCGGGAGGGCCTACGAGCAGTACTTC. This chain links TRBV7-9 with TRBJ2-7, with 11 bases aligning to TRBD2. V trimming: 1 base; J trimming: 2 bases; junction bases outside the gene matches: 10. Germline loops: CDR1 SEHNR, CDR2 FQNEAQ (reference sequence). There are 18 residues in the CDR3.

This clonotype was detected a few times. The V call is TRBV6-1, the J call TRBJ1-4; TRBD1 is a possible D gene (5 bases). V was cut by 5 bases and J by 5 bases, with 9 bases left in between. Germline CDR1 is MNHNS and CDR2 is SASEGT. The length of the CDR3 is 13 residues. In DNA, the CDR3 is TGTGCCAGCAGTAGCCGGGACAATGAAAAACTGTTTTTT. This translates into CASSSRDNEKLFF.

Points on this clonotype: This could be a read error, since a much larger clone is one nucleotide away. This rearrangement joins TRBV7-2 to TRBJ1-2; D perhaps matches TRBD1 (5 bases). Trimming stripped 3 bases from V and 4 bases from J, with 15 bases between. This CDR3 contains 15 residues. The V gene's germline CDR1 is SGHTA and CDR2 FQGNSA. CDR3: CASSFEGPGVYGYTF. CDR3 coding DNA: TGTGCCAGCAGCTTCGAGGGTCCGGGGGTCTATGGCTACACCTTC.

This chain connects TRBV6-5 to TRBJ2-7; D remains unclear. The CDR3 spans 12 residues. CDR1 is MNHEY and CDR2 is SVGAGI in the germline V gene. V was shortened by 1 base and J by 6 bases, with 7 bases between the two germline ends. CDR3 in DNA: TGTGCCAGCAGTTACTATGGGCTCGAGCAGTACTTC. Its protein product is CASSYYGLEQYF.

The rearrangement joins TRBV10-3 to TRBJ2-3; the D is unclear. Germline values: CDR1 ENHRY, CDR2 SYGVKD. The V end lost 4 bases, the J end lost 5 bases, and 4 bases lay between the germline ends. The CDR3 consists of 11 residues. This chain's CDR3 is CAISVGDTQYF. CDR3 sequence (DNA): TGTGCCATCAGTGTCGGAGATACGCAGTATTTT.